Listed below are T cell receptor beta chains from one sample, sequenced in a study of cytomegalovirus exposure and HLA in healthy donors. Profiled with immunoSEQ multiplex PCR; TCRdb holds only in-frame clones, not every one. Of about 120,000 clones listed, 50% to 75% are singletons. Specimen: PBMCs. The receptor source for this set is a woman aged 40 to 50 in good health and CMV-seropositive. The CDR3 runs from the conserved cysteine through the conserved F or W. Fields, in order: V gene, J gene, clone size, D gene, CDR3 DNA, CDR3 protein. A D gene is named only where the DNA matches it firmly. The listing skips clone size in some rows; elsewhere it reads once, few, many or a size class.

TRBV5-6	TRBJ2-5	.	TRBD2	TGTGCCAGCAGCCTAGGAGCGGGAGGGTACCAAGAGACCCAGTACTTC	CASSLGAGGYQETQYF
TRBV4-1	TRBJ1-2	.	.	TGCGCCAGCAGCCAGGATTCAGGGGCAGGTGGCTACACCTTC	CASSQDSGAGGYTF
TRBV14	TRBJ1-2	.	.	TGTGCCAGCAGCCCTGGACATGTCTATGGCTACACCTTC	CASSPGHVYGYTF
TRBV30	TRBJ2-7	.	.	TGTGCCTGGACAAACCCCGGGACGCGGGGTTACGAGCAGTACTTC	CAWTNPGTRGYEQYF
TRBV4-1	TRBJ1-1	.	.	TGCGCCAGCAGCCACCCACCCCCCCAGCGCCGCGAAGCTTTCTTT	CASSHPPPQRREAFF
TRBV15	TRBJ2-1	.	TRBD2	TGTGCCACCAGCACTGTCGGGACTACCGACAATGAGCAGTTCTTC	CATSTVGTTDNEQFF
TRBV5-1	TRBJ2-7	.	TRBD2	TGCGCCAGCAGCTTGGTTCTAGCGGGAGAGTACGAGCAGTACTTC	CASSLVLAGEYEQYF
TRBV27	TRBJ2-2	.	TRBD2	TGTGCCAGCAACTCACTAGCGGGAGGGCGGATCACCGGGGAGCTGTTTTTT	CASNSLAGGRITGELFF
TRBV5-1	TRBJ2-7	few	.	TGCGCCAGCAGCCCCCTCGGTAGCAACTCGATATACGAGCAGTACTTC	CASSPLGSNSIYEQYF
TRBV5-1	TRBJ2-7	.	.	TGCGCCAGCAGCTTGTGGGGCACGACCTACGAGCAGTACTTC	CASSLWGTTYEQYF